The entry below gives a single T cell receptor (beta chain) sequence along with its context. Antigen unknown. This specimen comes from a study of cytomegalovirus exposure and HLA in healthy donors. The germline V gene encodes CDR1 SGHTA and CDR2 FQGNSA. The CDR3 is 15 amino acids. Unmatched junction bases numbered 8, after V lost 5 bases and J lost 4 bases. With 60 Vbeta and 13 Jbeta primers, the PCR was carried out. Assay: immunoSEQ multiplex PCR; the TCRdb copy retains only in-frame clones and omits some. The sample has some 120,000 clones, around four fifths seen once; the top ten hold under 13%. Study-level points and caveats: Apparent HLA restriction characterized most CMV-associated TCR beta chains in a later analysis. A later analysis showed that HLA-associated TCR beta chains had undergone more clonal expansion than equally common others. CMV serostatus alone was available as immune exposure information.

V gene TRBV7-2 combines with J gene TRBJ2-7, with TRBD1 matching over 10 bases. Source material: PBMCs. The receptor comes from a man between 25 and 39 years old in good health and CMV-seropositive. Here the CDR3 reads CASSKGTGAGYEQYF. The CDR3 DNA reads as TGTGCCAGCAGCAAAGGGACAGGGGCCGGTTACGAGCAGTACTTC.